The present TCR beta chain was sequenced within a study of blood T cells in healthy people across ages. This CDR3 is 15 amino acids long. PCR was performed a second time for about 7 to 11 cycles using a sample-barcoded 5' primer and a J-beta primer mix. In TCRdb, the 5' RACE reads were re-called with MiXCR into one record per CDR3 protein. The top ten hold about 13% of the sample, which has over 500,000 distinct CDR3 sequences, over 40% seen once. V gene TRBV21-1 combines with J gene TRBJ1-1. TRBV21-1 is marked as a pseudogene. This receptor was obtained from a woman aged 80 or over in good health. Input material: blood. Here the CDR3 reads CASSNFNRGNTEAFF. CDR3 nucleotides: TGTGCCAGCAGCAACTTTAATCGGGGGAACACTGAAGCTTTCTTT.